The rows below give T cell receptor beta chains drawn from one sample of a study of cytotoxic CD8 clonotypes in ibrutinib-treated CLL. TCRdb keeps only in-frame clones here, not all; method: immunoSEQ multiplex PCR. Of about 14,000 clones in the sample, roughly 69% are singletons; the top ten hold roughly 12%. Specimen: PBMCs, collected before ibrutinib treatment. These receptor sequences come from a human donor with chronic lymphocytic leukemia. Both conserved end residues are part of each CDR3. Fields, in order: J gene, D gene, V gene, CDR3 length, clone size, CDR3 protein, CDR3 DNA. The D gene is left open where the match is weak. A clone size is listed for some rows: how often the clone was seen (once, few, many), or a class if it is expanded.

j_call: TRBJ1-2
d_call: .
v_call: TRBV28
cdr3_length: 15
clone_size: .
cdr3_aa: CASSAPDRSFNGYTF
cdr3_nt: TGTGCCAGCAGTGCCCCTGACAGATCCTTCAATGGCTACACCTTC

j_call: TRBJ2-1
d_call: .
v_call: TRBV6-5
cdr3_length: 15
clone_size: few
cdr3_aa: CASSYTGGKGTEQFF
cdr3_nt: TGTGCCAGCAGTTATACAGGAGGAAAGGGGACAGAGCAGTTCTTC

j_call: TRBJ2-3
d_call: .
v_call: TRBV10-1
cdr3_length: 13
clone_size: .
cdr3_aa: CASMGLGTDTQYF
cdr3_nt: TGCGCCAGCATGGGGCTAGGCACAGATACGCAGTATTTT

j_call: TRBJ1-5
d_call: .
v_call: TRBV28
cdr3_length: 13
clone_size: .
cdr3_aa: CASSVGMQQPQHF
cdr3_nt: TGTGCCAGCAGCGTGGGTATGCAGCAGCCCCAGCATTTT

j_call: TRBJ1-3
d_call: .
v_call: TRBV14
cdr3_length: 14
clone_size: .
cdr3_aa: CASSQDFGWDTIYF
cdr3_nt: TGTGCCAGCAGCCAAGATTTCGGGTGGGACACCATATATTTT

j_call: TRBJ2-7
d_call: .
v_call: TRBV6-1
cdr3_length: 10
clone_size: .
cdr3_aa: CASSVYEQYF
cdr3_nt: TGTGCCAGCAGTGTCTACGAGCAGTACTTC

j_call: TRBJ2-5
d_call: TRBD2
v_call: TRBV19
cdr3_length: 14
clone_size: .
cdr3_aa: CASNAGGLQETQYF
cdr3_nt: TGTGCCAGTAACGCGGGAGGCTTACAAGAGACCCAGTACTTC

j_call: TRBJ2-1
d_call: TRBD1
v_call: TRBV19
cdr3_length: 19
clone_size: .
cdr3_aa: CATSDRPPVEGARLDEQFF
cdr3_nt: TGTGCCACCTCGGACAGGCCCCCGGTCGAGGGGGCTAGATTGGATGAGCAGTTCTTC

j_call: TRBJ2-2
d_call: .
v_call: TRBV19
cdr3_length: 16
clone_size: .
cdr3_aa: CASSILPTGSGGELFF
cdr3_nt: TGTGCCAGTAGTATTCTCCCCACTGGCTCGGGCGGGGAGCTGTTTTTT

j_call: TRBJ1-1
d_call: .
v_call: TRBV4-1
cdr3_length: 15
clone_size: few
cdr3_aa: CASSQVHASNTEAFF
cdr3_nt: TGCGCCAGCAGCCAAGTGCATGCGTCTAACACTGAAGCTTTCTTT

j_call: TRBJ1-1
d_call: .
v_call: TRBV10-1
cdr3_length: 13
clone_size: .
cdr3_aa: CASKAGMNTEAFF
cdr3_nt: TGCGCCAGCAAGGCTGGCATGAACACTGAAGCTTTCTTT

j_call: TRBJ1-2
d_call: .
v_call: TRBV7-9
cdr3_length: 11
clone_size: .
cdr3_aa: CASSGGGGYTF
cdr3_nt: TGTGCCAGCAGTGGAGGGGGAGGCTACACCTTC

j_call: TRBJ1-2
d_call: .
v_call: TRBV5-6
cdr3_length: 14
clone_size: medium-sized
cdr3_aa: CASSPTPRNYGYTF
cdr3_nt: TGTGCCAGCAGCCCCACTCCAAGGAACTATGGCTACACCTTC

j_call: TRBJ1-3
d_call: .
v_call: TRBV7-2
cdr3_length: 15
clone_size: once
cdr3_aa: CASSQRQLSGNTIYF
cdr3_nt: TGTGCCAGCAGTCAAAGACAGCTCTCTGGAAACACCATATATTTT

j_call: TRBJ2-2
d_call: .
v_call: TRBV14
cdr3_length: 17
clone_size: once
cdr3_aa: CASSQDVTAELTGELFF
cdr3_nt: TGTGCCAGCAGCCAAGATGTGACAGCAGAGCTCACCGGGGAGCTGTTTTTT

j_call: TRBJ1-3
d_call: TRBD1
v_call: TRBV19
cdr3_length: 20
clone_size: .
cdr3_aa: CASSPASGTGDPNSGNTIYF
cdr3_nt: TGTGCCAGTAGTCCAGCCTCCGGGACAGGGGACCCTAACTCTGGAAACACCATATATTTT

j_call: TRBJ2-3
d_call: TRBD2
v_call: TRBV11-3
cdr3_length: 15
clone_size: .
cdr3_aa: CASSSNSGGVDTQYF
cdr3_nt: TGTGCCAGCAGCTCGAATAGCGGGGGAGTCGATACGCAGTATTTT

j_call: TRBJ2-5
d_call: TRBD1
v_call: TRBV5-1
cdr3_length: 15
clone_size: .
cdr3_aa: CASSWTGAPLETQYF
cdr3_nt: TGCGCCAGCAGTTGGACAGGGGCCCCCTTAGAGACCCAGTACTTC

j_call: TRBJ2-7
d_call: .
v_call: TRBV5-1
cdr3_length: 24
clone_size: .
cdr3_aa: CASSLRGIQRSRQSGLTSSYEQYF
cdr3_nt: TGCGCCAGCAGTTTGAGGGGAATCCAAAGGTCCAGACAATCGGGACTGACTAGCTCCTACGAGCAGTACTTC

j_call: TRBJ2-1
d_call: .
v_call: TRBV10-3
cdr3_length: 17
clone_size: .
cdr3_aa: CAISESILGPPVNEQFF
cdr3_nt: TGTGCCATCAGTGAGTCGATCTTAGGGCCCCCCGTCAATGAGCAGTTCTTC

j_call: TRBJ2-6
d_call: .
v_call: TRBV7-2
cdr3_length: 18
clone_size: .
cdr3_aa: CASSLGAGKGFGANVLTF
cdr3_nt: TGTGCCAGCAGCTTGGGGGCGGGGAAGGGATTCGGGGCCAACGTCCTGACTTTC

j_call: TRBJ2-7
d_call: TRBD2
v_call: TRBV7-6
cdr3_length: 14
clone_size: few
cdr3_aa: CASSSAGVVYEQYF
cdr3_nt: TGTGCCAGCAGTTCAGCGGGAGTGGTCTACGAGCAGTACTTC

j_call: TRBJ1-3
d_call: .
v_call: TRBV28
cdr3_length: 14
clone_size: .
cdr3_aa: CASSWGGAGNTIYF
cdr3_nt: TGTGCCAGCAGTTGGGGGGGAGCGGGAAACACCATATATTTT

j_call: TRBJ2-2
d_call: .
v_call: TRBV10-3
cdr3_length: 15
clone_size: few
cdr3_aa: CAISESGAPTGELFF
cdr3_nt: TGTGCCATCAGTGAGTCGGGGGCCCCAACCGGGGAGCTGTTTTTT

j_call: TRBJ2-4
d_call: TRBD1
v_call: TRBV7-9
cdr3_length: 14
clone_size: .
cdr3_aa: CASGLQGAGDIQYF
cdr3_nt: TGTGCCAGCGGGCTCCAGGGGGCTGGGGACATTCAGTACTTC

j_call: TRBJ1-2
d_call: .
v_call: TRBV5-1
cdr3_length: 16
clone_size: .
cdr3_aa: CASSLTPGTQLYGYTF
cdr3_nt: TGCGCCAGCAGCTTGACCCCCGGGACCCAACTCTATGGCTACACCTTC

j_call: TRBJ2-3
d_call: .
v_call: TRBV19
cdr3_length: 13
clone_size: .
cdr3_aa: CASSTGIADTQYF
cdr3_nt: TGTGCCAGTAGTACCGGAATAGCAGATACGCAGTATTTT

j_call: TRBJ2-6
d_call: .
v_call: TRBV7-9
cdr3_length: 15
clone_size: .
cdr3_aa: CASSLGGTGANVLTF
cdr3_nt: TGTGCCAGCAGCTTAGGGGGGACCGGGGCCAACGTCCTGACTTTC

j_call: TRBJ2-2
d_call: TRBD1
v_call: TRBV29-1
cdr3_length: 17
clone_size: .
cdr3_aa: CSVQAPGQGGNTGELFF
cdr3_nt: TGCAGCGTCCAAGCCCCCGGACAGGGGGGGAACACCGGGGAGCTGTTTTTT

j_call: TRBJ1-1
d_call: .
v_call: TRBV6-4
cdr3_length: 15
clone_size: few
cdr3_aa: CASSVSNRINTEAFF
cdr3_nt: TGTGCCAGCAGTGTGTCGAACAGGATCAACACTGAAGCTTTCTTT

j_call: TRBJ1-1
d_call: .
v_call: TRBV11-1
cdr3_length: 15
clone_size: .
cdr3_aa: CASSSSIYSNTEAFF
cdr3_nt: TGTGCCAGCAGCTCCTCCATCTACTCGAACACTGAAGCTTTCTTT

j_call: TRBJ1-2
d_call: .
v_call: TRBV7-8
cdr3_length: 12
clone_size: few
cdr3_aa: CASSLALGGYTF
cdr3_nt: TGTGCCAGCAGCTTAGCTCTGGGCGGCTACACCTTC

j_call: TRBJ1-5
d_call: .
v_call: TRBV7-6
cdr3_length: 13
clone_size: .
cdr3_aa: CASSLGSDQPQHF
cdr3_nt: TGTGCCAGCAGCTTAGGGTCCGATCAGCCCCAGCATTTT

j_call: TRBJ2-1
d_call: .
v_call: TRBV28
cdr3_length: 15
clone_size: .
cdr3_aa: CASSLWQSTYNEQFF
cdr3_nt: TGTGCCAGCAGTTTATGGCAGTCCACCTACAATGAGCAGTTCTTC

j_call: TRBJ2-7
d_call: .
v_call: TRBV7-9
cdr3_length: 14
clone_size: medium-sized
cdr3_aa: CASSLVGQAYEQYF
cdr3_nt: TGTGCCAGCAGCTTAGTTGGCCAGGCCTACGAGCAGTACTTC

j_call: TRBJ2-1
d_call: .
v_call: TRBV7-9
cdr3_length: 14
clone_size: .
cdr3_aa: CASSFSASYNEQFF
cdr3_nt: TGTGCCAGCAGCTTTAGCGCCTCCTACAATGAGCAGTTCTTC